This passage covers 19 T cell receptor beta chains from one sample sequenced in a study of early T cells in non-severe SARS-CoV-2 infection. MiXCR, run by TCRdb on the 5' RACE reads, gives a single entry per CDR3 protein. The sample consists of roughly 64,000 distinct CDR3 sequences, about an eighth of them appearing once. The sequencing input was whole blood. These receptors originate from an adult who was a healthcare worker with PCR-confirmed SARS-CoV-2 infection or an uninfected control (not recorded which).

This clonotype came up many times. The V and J genes are TRBV7-9 and TRBJ1-2, with 10 nucleotides matching TRBD1. The J segment lost 7 bases and the V segment lost 5 bases, leaving 16 bases of the junction unmatched. The CDR3 runs 17 residues. In germline, CDR1 is SEHNR, CDR2 FQNEAQ (reference sequence). The CDR3 is CASSPPGTGESGGGYTF. The CDR3 DNA is TGTGCCAGCAGCCCTCCTGGGACAGGGGAAAGCGGCGGTGGCTACACCTTC.

This clonotype was recorded a few times. The chain recombines TRBV5-1 with TRBJ2-3; TRBD2 agrees at 9 bases. Germline V gene lookup returns CDR1 SGHRS and CDR2 YFSETQ. The CDR3 covers 17 residues. Trimming took 4 bases from V and 6 from J; bases not matched to a gene: 15. The CDR3 region is CASSAQSSGASRDTQYF. The CDR3 nucleotides read TGCGCCAGCAGCGCCCAGTCTAGCGGGGCCTCCCGGGATACGCAGTATTTT. The full variable domain, completed using reference TRBV5-1 and TRBJ2-3, is KAGVTQTPRYLIKTRGQQVTLSCSPISGHRSVSWYQQTPGQGLQFLFEYFSETQRNKGNFPGRFSGRQFSNSRSEMNVSTLELGDSALYLCASSAQSSGASRDTQYFGPGTRLTVL.

The chain combines TRBV25-1 with TRBJ1-1; D might be TRBD1 (5 bases). This CDR3 is 14 amino acids long. Germline V CDR1 and CDR2: MGHDK, SYGVNS. The V end was cut by 1 base, the J end by 7 bases, with 13 bases between. CDR3 amino acids: CASSEWGTDSEAFF. The CDR3 DNA reads as TGTGCCAGCAGTGAATGGGGGACGGATAGTGAAGCTTTCTTT.

Turning to this clonotype: Compared with germline, one end of the junction differs, possibly owing to a read error. J is TRBJ1-1 and V is TRBV7-9; D call uncertain. From germline, CDR1 is SEHNR and CDR2 FQNEAQ (reference sequence). This CDR3 spans 15 amino acids. Here the CDR3 reads CASSLGQGMKTEAFF. The DNA for the CDR3 is TGTGCCAGCAGCTTAGGGCAAGGAATGAAAACTGAAGCTTTCTTT.

This clonotype occurred a few times. V usage is TRBV2 and J usage is TRBJ2-2; 7 bases are a match to TRBD2. The CDR3 is 15 amino acids. Trimming at V came to 7 bases and at J to 3 bases, leaving 8 bases not matched to a gene. Looked up from germline, CDR1 is SNHLY and CDR2 is FYNNEI. The DNA of the CDR3 is TGTGCCAGCAAGGAAATAGCGGGTTACACCGGGGAGCTGTTTTTT. It is translated as CASKEIAGYTGELFF.

This clonotype was detected a few times. The V call is TRBV7-2, the J call TRBJ2-3, with 8 bases matching TRBD2. Germline V gene lookup returns CDR1 SGHTA and CDR2 FQGNSA. The CDR3 is 15 amino acids. The J segment lost 5 bases and the V segment lost 5 bases, leaving 9 bases of the junction unmatched. CDR3 coding DNA: TGTGCCAGCAGCCAAGGGCGGGGGGTTGTAGATACGCAGTATTTT. This codes for CASSQGRGVVDTQYF.

This chain links TRBV20-1 with TRBJ1-1; 10 nucleotides match TRBD1. There are 13 residues in the CDR3. The germline V gene encodes CDR1 DFQATT and CDR2 SNEGSKA (reference sequence). The J segment lost 2 bases and the V segment lost 4 bases, leaving 1 base of the junction unmatched. CDR3 in amino acids: CSAKTGGNTEAFF. In DNA form, the CDR3 reads TGCAGTGCTAAGACAGGGGGCAACACTGAAGCTTTCTTT.

The chain carries TRBV6-2 or TRBV6-3 and TRBJ2-7; the D gene is possibly TRBD1 (5 bases). Germline CDR1 is MNHEY and CDR2 is SVGEGT. Trimming took 3 bases from V and 2 from J, leaving 11 bases between them. The CDR3 totals 14 residues. Here the CDR3 DNA reads TGTGCCAGCAGTTATCGACAGCTACCCTACGAGCAGTACTTC. Translating gives CASSYRQLPYEQYF.

This clonotype was recorded at least ten times. This chain connects TRBV5-4 to TRBJ1-4; TRBD1 aligns across 7 bases. J was trimmed by 5 bases and V by 5 bases; bases with no gene match: 6. CDR1 and CDR2 from the germline V gene are SGHNT and YYREEE (reference sequence). The CDR3 covers 14 residues. The CDR3 sequence: CASSFGQENEKLFF. For the CDR3, the DNA is TGTGCCAGCAGTTTCGGACAGGAGAATGAAAAACTGTTTTTT.

This clonotype was detected a few times. V is TRBV18 and J is TRBJ2-7; D may be TRBD1 (5 bases). Germline-derived CDR1 and CDR2 are KGHSH and LQKENI. Trimming took 3 bases from V and 4 from J, leaving 13 bases between them. This CDR3 spans 14 amino acids. The DNA for the CDR3 is TGTGCCAGCTCACCGACAGCCCCCGGGTACGAGCAGTACTTC. This gives the protein CASSPTAPGYEQYF. The full variable domain, its missing parts supplied by reference TRBV18 and TRBJ2-7, is NAGVMQNPRHLVRRRGQEARLRCSPMKGHSHVYWYRQLPEEGLKFMVYLQKENIIDESGMPKERFSAEFPKEGPSILRIQQVVRGDSAAYFCASSPTAPGYEQYFGPGTRLTVT.

This clonotype was seen a handful of times. The chain couples TRBV5-4 to TRBJ1-1; D not resolved. The CDR3 runs 15 residues. Between the trimmed V and J ends, which lost 4 bases and 2 bases, there was a span of 15 bases. The germline V gene encodes CDR1 SGHNT and CDR2 YYREEE (reference sequence). CDR3 sequence reads: CASSPEPLLNTEAFF. In DNA form, the CDR3 reads TGTGCCAGCAGCCCAGAGCCGTTACTTAACACTGAAGCTTTCTTT.

In its sample, this clonotype ranks as medium-sized. The chain is built from TRBV7-9 and TRBJ2-5; D may be TRBD2 (6 bases). The length of the CDR3 is 14 residues. The V gene's germline CDR1 is SEHNR and CDR2 FQNEAQ (reference sequence). Trimming removed 5 bases from V and 5 bases from J, with 15 bases in between. The CDR3 sequence: CASSPGLARETQYF. In DNA form, the CDR3 reads TGTGCCAGCAGCCCGGGACTCGCGCGGGAGACCCAGTACTTC.

The rearrangement links TRBV7-2 to TRBJ1-4; 7 bases are a match to TRBD1. This CDR3 has 14 amino acids. The germline V gene has CDR1 SGHTA and CDR2 FQGNSA. The J segment lost 8 bases and the V segment lost 7 bases, leaving 10 bases of the junction unmatched. This CDR3 is CASTLNRGGEKLFF. Here the CDR3 DNA reads TGTGCCAGCACCCTTAACAGGGGAGGCGAAAAACTGTTTTTT.

The CDR3 loop is CAITGDGGQPQHF. In nucleotides, the CDR3 is TGTGCCATTACCGGGGACGGGGGACAGCCCCAGCATTTT. The chain has TRBV7-9 and TRBJ1-5; a possible D gene is TRBD1 (5 bases). CDR3 length: 13 amino acids. The germline V gene encodes CDR1 SEHNR and CDR2 FQNEAQ (reference sequence). V lost 10 bases and J 7 bases, leaving 17 bases between the germline ends.

This clonotype has only a few counts. The chain uses TRBV29-1 and TRBJ2-1; no definite D call. Between the trimmed V and J ends, which lost 8 bases and 7 bases, there was a span of 12 bases. The length of the CDR3 is 11 residues. Germline V CDR1 and CDR2: SQVTM, ANQGSEA. CDR3 coding DNA: TGCAGCCTTAAGGTATCGAATGAGCAGTTCTTC. It specifies CSLKVSNEQFF.

This chain uses TRBV7-2 with TRBJ2-3, with D perhaps assigned TRBD1 or TRBD2 (5 bases each). The CDR3 is 15 residues long. Germline V gives CDR1 SGHTA, CDR2 FQGNSA. V gave up 3 bases and J gave up 5 bases, with 15 bases separating them. CDR3 bases: TGTGCCAGCAGCTTCAACACCGGGACGAGAGATACGCAGTATTTT. Encoded protein: CASSFNTGTRDTQYF.

This clonotype showed up just a few times. This chain links TRBV5-1 with TRBJ2-5; tentatively, D is TRBD2 (6 bases). The CDR3 contains 16 residues. V lost 4 bases to trimming and J lost 5 bases, with 21 bases between them. CDR1 and CDR2 from the germline V gene are SGHRS and YFSETQ. Here the CDR3 DNA reads TGCGCCAGCAGCCCCAGGCGGGGACCACTTCAGGAGACCCAGTACTTC. This translates into CASSPRRGPLQETQYF.

The CDR3: CASSPTDRDTYEQYF. DNA for the CDR3: TGCGCCAGCAGCCCAACGGACCGGGACACTTACGAGCAGTACTTC. This chain uses TRBV5-1 with TRBJ2-7, with a weak D call TRBD1 (6 bases). The CDR3 is 15 amino acids. The germline V gene encodes CDR1 SGHRS and CDR2 YFSETQ. V lost 4 bases, J lost 4 bases, and 18 bases lay in between.

This clonotype has ten or more counts. CDR3 DNA sequence: TGTGCCAGCAGCTCGAGCGGGGCCCTATACGAGCAGTACTTC. Its translation: CASSSSGALYEQYF. The J gene is TRBJ2-7, the V gene TRBV7-2, with 7 bases that match TRBD2. The V and J ends lost 4 bases and 4 bases, in that order; junction bases with no gene match: 7. Germline assignment: CDR1 SGHTA and CDR2 FQGNSA. The CDR3 consists of 14 residues. Filled out from reference TRBV7-2 and TRBJ2-7, the complete variable domain reads GAGVSQSPSNKVTEKGKDVELRCDPISGHTALYWYRQSLGQGLEFLIYFQGNSAPDKSGLPSDRFSAERTGGSVSTLTIQRTQQEDSAVYLCASSSSGALYEQYFGPGTRLTVT.